This TCR beta chain was captured in a study of T cells after yellow fever vaccination. Study-level points and caveats: Post-booster samples contained most primary-vaccination clones (more than 95% CD4, about 90% CD8).

This clonotype was recorded a few times. Its antigen is still unknown. Trimming took 1 base from V and 2 from J, leaving 13 bases between them. Germline CDR1 is SGHRS and CDR2 is YFSETQ. The CDR3 covers 15 residues. TCR cDNA, made by 5'RACE template switching, carried an added universal primer site and UMIs. TCRdb re-called the 5' RACE reads through MiXCR, storing one row per CDR3 protein. The sample records 620,000 or so distinct CDR3 sequences, roughly 17% being singletons. The specimen comprised PBMCs, sampled more than 4 days after the first yellow fever vaccination. This sequence originates from a man in his late teens or twenties who received the YFV17D yellow fever vaccine. This chain joins TRBV5-1 and TRBJ2-7; D gene unclear. The CDR3 reads CASSLNTFGPYEQYF. Here the CDR3 DNA reads TGCGCCAGCAGCTTGAATACGTTTGGGCCCTACGAGCAGTACTTC.